This entry lists 30 T cell receptor beta chains sequenced from one sample in a study of blood T cell repertoires in COVID-19. The method was immunoSEQ multiplex PCR; TCRdb's version includes in-frame clones alone and lacks a portion of them. This table has about 380,000 clones, 85% appearing once. The sequenced sample consisted of peripheral blood. These receptors were obtained from a woman in her late teens or twenties with acute or convalescent COVID-19.

As regards this clone: Relative to the germline gene, one junction end is altered; a read error may explain this. This chain connects TRBV5-4 to TRBJ1-4, with D hard to call. This CDR3 region has 10 residues. CDR1 is SGHNT, CDR2 YYREEE, per germline (reference sequence). CDR3 nucleotides: TGTGCCAGCAGCCCCGGGGAGTTTAGCTTT. Translating it yields CASSPGEFSF.

The gene calls are TRBV25-1 and TRBJ2-7; TRBD1 is a possible D gene (5 bases). The CDR3 is made up of 13 amino acids. Germline CDR1 is MGHDK and CDR2 is SYGVNS. The V and J ends lost 5 bases and 2 bases respectively, with 10 bases between them. The CDR3 DNA sequence: TGTGCCAGCAGTTCGGACACTGCCTACGAGCAGTACTTC. Translating gives CASSSDTAYEQYF.

Of note for this clone: The sample carries other DNA sequences with the same CDR3. The rearrangement joins TRBV7-9 to TRBJ2-3, with D perhaps matching TRBD1 (6 bases). CDR1 SEHNR and CDR2 FQNEAQ come from the germline V gene (reference sequence). This CDR3 spans 13 amino acids. V lost 6 bases to trimming and J lost 3 bases, with 10 bases between them. CDR3 sequence (DNA): TGTGCCAGCAGACCGACAGGTACAGATACGCAGTATTTT. Its protein is CASRPTGTDTQYF. The full variable domain, completed using reference TRBV7-9 and TRBJ2-3, is DTGVSQNPRHKITKRGQNVTFRCDPISEHNRLYWYRQTLGQGPEFLTYFQNEAQLEKSRLLSDRFSAERPKGSFSTLEIQRTEQGDSAMYLCASRPTGTDTQYFGPGTRLTVL.

This chain joins TRBV18 and TRBJ2-1; D perhaps matches TRBD2 (7 bases). Trimming shortened V by 4 bases and J by 8 bases, and 21 bases separated the two germline ends. From germline, CDR1 is KGHSH and CDR2 LQKENI. This CDR3 is built from 16 residues. CDR3 DNA: TGTGCCAGCTCACTCCAACCCCTAGCGGACAGCGATGAGCAGTTCTTC. This translates into CASSLQPLADSDEQFF.

V is TRBV6-4 and J is TRBJ1-5; weak D call: TRBD1 (5 bases). CDR1 is MRHNA, CDR2 SNTAGT, per germline. The CDR3 sequence is 16 residues long. Trimming left V 4 bases short and J 2 bases short, with 15 bases between. The CDR3 here is CASSGILRGGNQPQHF. The CDR3 coding sequence is TGTGCCAGCAGTGGAATCCTCCGGGGGGGCAATCAGCCCCAGCATTTT.

There are a few counts of this clone. The V gene is TRBV6-1, the J gene TRBJ1-2; D might be TRBD1 (6 bases). Germline V gene lookup returns CDR1 MNHNS and CDR2 SASEGT. The CDR3 has 13 residues. V lost 1 base and J lost 6, with 9 bases in between. The CDR3 nucleotides read TGTGCCAGCAGTGAAGGGACAGCGAATGGCTACACCTTC. Amino acid sequence: CASSEGTANGYTF.

The V and J genes are TRBV30 and TRBJ1-5; unclear D gene. Trimming removed 0 bases at V and 6 bases at J, with 9 bases between. Germline V gives CDR1 GTSNPN, CDR2 SVGIG (reference sequence). This CDR3 has 13 residues. CDR3 amino acids: CAWSVADRQPQHF. The CDR3 nucleotides read TGTGCCTGGAGTGTAGCTGATCGTCAGCCCCAGCATTTT.

This clone was recorded only once. V usage is TRBV12-5 and J usage is TRBJ1-1; D is ambiguous. In germline, CDR1 is LGHNT, CDR2 FRNRAP. V was trimmed by 2 bases and J by 2 bases, leaving 12 bases between them. The CDR3 is 15 residues long. The CDR3: CASGLTLGSNTEAFF. The CDR3 nucleotides read TGTGCTAGTGGTTTGACGCTCGGGAGTAACACTGAAGCTTTCTTT. Supplemented by reference TRBV12-5 and TRBJ1-1, the full variable domain reads DARVTQTPRHKVTEMGQEVTMRCQPILGHNTVFWYRQTMMQGLELLAYFRNRAPLDDSGMPKDRFSAEMPDATLATLKIQPSEPRDSAVYFCASGLTLGSNTEAFFGQGTRLTVV.

The CDR3 here is CAAGQGAGYEQYF. The DNA of the CDR3 is TGTGCCGCCGGGCAGGGGGCAGGGTACGAGCAGTACTTC. The rearrangement uses TRBV6-5 and TRBJ2-7; 8 nucleotides agree with TRBD1. Germline V gene data show CDR1 as MNHEY and CDR2 as SVGAGI. V was pared by 11 bases and J by 4 bases, with 10 bases of the junction left unmatched. This CDR3 spans 13 amino acids.

The chain is built from TRBV6-5 and TRBJ2-3; D gene unclear. V shed 10 bases and J shed 1 base, with 15 bases lying between them. CDR1 and CDR2 (germline): MNHEY, SVGAGI. The CDR3 runs 14 residues. In DNA, the CDR3 is TGTGCCACCCATAAATCCCGGGGCACAGATACGCAGTATTTT. Amino acid sequence: CATHKSRGTDTQYF.

The J gene is TRBJ2-7, the V gene TRBV19, with D possibly TRBD1 on 6 matching bases. The germline V gene has CDR1 LNHDA and CDR2 SQIVND (reference sequence). The CDR3 length is 14 residues. Trimming removed 4 bases at V and 6 bases at J, with 16 bases between. The CDR3 sequence is CASSKGTGSSEQYF. Written as DNA, the CDR3 is TGTGCCAGTAGTAAGGGAACAGGGAGTAGCGAGCAGTACTTC.

This chain links TRBV9 with TRBJ2-1, with 10 bases lining up with TRBD1. V shed 7 bases, J shed 7 bases, and the junction held 8 bases outside the gene matches. CDR1 and CDR2 from the germline V gene are SGDLS and YYNGEE. This CDR3 has 14 residues. For the CDR3, the DNA is TGTGCCAGCGAAGACAGGGGGCCGGGTAATGAGCAGTTCTTC. This encodes CASEDRGPGNEQFF.

The genes are TRBV5-8 and TRBJ1-5; the D gene is possibly TRBD1 (6 bases). This CDR3 has 14 amino acids. V dropped 5 bases and J dropped 4 bases, with 13 bases sitting between them. From germline, CDR1 is SGHTS and CDR2 YDEGEE. CDR3 coding DNA: TGTGCCAGCAGTGTTGACGGGACAAATCAGCCCCAGCATTTT. Translation: CASSVDGTNQPQHF.

The chain is built from TRBV3-1 (or the pseudogene TRBV3-2) and TRBJ2-3, with no clear D. The CDR3 extends over 16 amino acids. V lost 4 bases, J lost 8 bases, and 22 bases lay in between. Germline CDR1 and CDR2: LGHDT and YNNKEL (reference sequence). In DNA, the CDR3 is TGTGCCAGCAGCCCCGAGACGGAGAGTGGATCAGTTACGCAGTATTTT. Protein: CASSPETESGSVTQYF.

CDR3 loop: CASSELWSSGGAADTQYF. The CDR3 DNA reads TGTGCCAGCAGTGAATTATGGTCTAGCGGGGGGGCGGCAGATACGCAGTATTTT. The chain recombines TRBV6-1 with TRBJ2-3; 12 nucleotides align to TRBD2. This CDR3 contains 18 residues. V was pared by 2 bases and J by 4 bases, with 10 bases of the junction left unmatched. Looked up from germline, CDR1 is MNHNS and CDR2 is SASEGT.

J is TRBJ2-2 and V is TRBV2; 8 nucleotides match TRBD1. From germline, CDR1 is SNHLY and CDR2 FYNNEI. The CDR3 loop spans 13 amino acids. V trimming: 5 bases; J trimming: 7 bases; junction bases outside the gene matches: 3. The CDR3 protein is CASSSQGDGELFF. The CDR3 bases are TGTGCCAGCAGTTCACAGGGGGACGGGGAGCTGTTTTTT.

The chain links TRBV10-3 to TRBJ2-7; possibly TRBD2 for D (5 bases). Per germline, CDR1 ENHRY and CDR2 SYGVKD. The CDR3 consists of 10 residues. V lost 10 bases, J lost 13 bases, and 17 bases lay in between. The CDR3, as DNA: TGTGCCACTTCCCCCGGGGTTCTTTACTTC. This sequence encodes CATSPGVLYF.

This clone showed up just once. A much larger clone differs from this one at a single base, so this may be a read error. The same CDR3 can be traced to other DNA sequences in this sample. The V and J genes are TRBV18 and TRBJ2-7, with a tentative D call TRBD1 (6 bases). The V and J ends lost 3 bases and 2 bases respectively, with 8 bases between them. The CDR3 loop spans 13 amino acids. CDR1 and CDR2 from the germline V gene are KGHSH and LQKENI. The CDR3 loop reads CASSPGQTYEQYF. The DNA of the CDR3 is TGTGCCAGCTCACCCGGACAGACCTACGAGCAGTACTTC.

The chain recombines TRBV30 with TRBJ1-2, with 7 bases aligning to TRBD1. V was clipped by 5 bases and J by 3 bases; unmatched bases: 6. Per germline, CDR1 GTSNPN and CDR2 SVGIG (reference sequence). The CDR3 extends over 13 amino acids. The DNA for the CDR3 is TGTGCCTGGTATCTAGGGGGCCACTATGGCTACACCTTC. Translated: CAWYLGGHYGYTF.

The rearrangement links TRBV25-1 to TRBJ1-2, with D perhaps TRBD1 (5 bases). Trimming removed 1 base from V and 2 bases from J, with 11 bases in between. The CDR3 loop spans 15 amino acids. CDR1 is MGHDK and CDR2 is SYGVNS in the germline V gene. The CDR3 nucleotides read TGTGCCAGCAGTGAATGGGAAGGGGCGAACTATGGCTACACCTTC. This encodes CASSEWEGANYGYTF.

This chain uses TRBV3-1 (or the pseudogene TRBV3-2) with TRBJ2-7; D gene ambiguous. The CDR3 spans 14 residues. V lost 0 bases, J lost 7 bases, and 13 bases lay in between. Germline loops: CDR1 LGHDT, CDR2 YNNKEL (reference sequence). The CDR3 loop reads CASSQDPSSLEQYF. The CDR3 coding sequence is TGTGCCAGCAGCCAAGATCCCTCCTCTTTGGAGCAGTACTTC.

This clone is a singleton in its sample. The chain employs TRBV6-6 and TRBJ1-1, with D tentatively TRBD1 (6 bases). Germline CDR1 reads MNHNY; CDR2 reads SVGAGI (reference sequence). The CDR3 has 16 residues. Trimming took 6 bases from V and 1 from J, leaving 18 bases between them. In nucleotides, the CDR3 is TGTGCCAGCAGAGAGGGCCCCCCGACAGGGAACACTGAAGCTTTCTTT. It specifies CASREGPPTGNTEAFF.

This chain's CDR3 is CAISEELGGGQPQHF. The CDR3 nucleotides read TGTGCCATCAGTGAGGAGTTAGGGGGCGGGCAGCCCCAGCATTTT. The rearrangement links TRBV10-3 to TRBJ1-5; 7 bases are shared with TRBD1. Trimming removed 2 bases from V and 7 bases from J; junction bases left unmatched: 8. The CDR3 loop spans 15 amino acids. Germline V gives CDR1 ENHRY, CDR2 SYGVKD.

This rearrangement joins TRBV4-1 to TRBJ1-1; 7 bases are a match to TRBD1. The J segment lost 0 bases and the V segment lost 2 bases, leaving 9 bases of the junction unmatched. Germline lookup yields CDR1 MGHRA and CDR2 YSYEKL. The CDR3 consists of 17 residues. CDR3 sequence (DNA): TGCGCCAGCAGCCAAATATTAGGGACAGCCATGAACACTGAAGCTTTCTTT. Translated, it gives CASSQILGTAMNTEAFF.

The chain carries TRBV7-3 and TRBJ2-1, with TRBD2 identical over 11 bases. The CDR3 loop spans 15 amino acids. Looked up from germline, CDR1 is SGHTA and CDR2 is FQGTGA. V lost 4 bases and J lost 4; bases outside the gene matches: 3. The CDR3 loop reads CASSYGLAGYNEQFF. The CDR3 region has the DNA TGTGCCAGCAGCTACGGACTAGCGGGTTACAATGAGCAGTTCTTC.

The chain links TRBV24-1 to TRBJ2-3, with a weak D call TRBD1 (6 bases). The germline gives CDR1 KGHDR, CDR2 SFDVKD. Trimming took off 7 bases at V and 8 bases at J, with 12 bases between the two ends. The CDR3 is 12 amino acids. The CDR3 region has the DNA TGTGCCACCAGCAGGGGACCCGGTACGCAGTATTTT. Its protein product is CATSRGPGTQYF.

The rearrangement links TRBV19 to TRBJ1-2, with 8 bases fitting TRBD1. V dropped 5 bases and J dropped 7; count of bases not matched to a gene: 9. CDR1 and CDR2 from the germline V gene are LNHDA and SQIVND (reference sequence). The CDR3 loop spans 14 amino acids. CDR3 in amino acids: CASSRGQGTIGYTF. The CDR3 nucleotides are TGTGCCAGTAGTCGTGGACAGGGAACCATTGGCTACACCTTC.

This clone was picked up a small number of times. The chain has TRBV7-9 and TRBJ1-2, with D perhaps TRBD1 (6 bases). Per germline, CDR1 SEHNR and CDR2 FQNEAQ (reference sequence). V lost 0 bases, J lost 4 bases, and 12 bases lay in between. This CDR3 region has 15 residues. The chain's CDR3 is CASSLAAGEGYGYTF. The DNA for the CDR3 is TGTGCCAGCAGCTTAGCAGCAGGGGAGGGCTATGGCTACACCTTC.

J is TRBJ2-2 and V is TRBV5-1, with TRBD1 identical over 9 bases. CDR3 size: 16 residues. Germline V CDR1 and CDR2: SGHRS, YFSETQ. With V trimmed by 0 bases and J by 4 bases, 4 bases remained unmatched. The CDR3, as DNA: TGCGCCAGCAGCTTGGGAGGACAGGGGAGCACCGGGGAGCTGTTTTTT. Translating it yields CASSLGGQGSTGELFF.

The CDR3 DNA reads as TGTGCCGTTGGGGGCTATGAGCAGTACTTC. It codes for CAVGGYEQYF. The J gene is TRBJ2-7, the V gene TRBV6-5, with a weak D call TRBD1 (6 bases). In germline, CDR1 is MNHEY, CDR2 SVGAGI. This CDR3 is built from 10 residues. Trimming stripped 11 bases from V and 7 bases from J, with 12 bases between.